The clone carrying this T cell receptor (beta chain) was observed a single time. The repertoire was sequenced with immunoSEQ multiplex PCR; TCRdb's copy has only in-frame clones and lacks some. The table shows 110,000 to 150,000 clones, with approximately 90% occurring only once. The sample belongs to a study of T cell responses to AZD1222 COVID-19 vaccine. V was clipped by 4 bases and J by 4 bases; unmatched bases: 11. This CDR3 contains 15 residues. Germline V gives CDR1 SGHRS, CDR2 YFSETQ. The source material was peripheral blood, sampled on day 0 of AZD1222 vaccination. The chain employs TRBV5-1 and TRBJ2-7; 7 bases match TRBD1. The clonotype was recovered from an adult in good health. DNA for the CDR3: TGCGCCAGCAGCGACTACCGACAGGGTGGGTACGAGCAGTACTTC. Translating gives CASSDYRQGGYEQYF.